This T cell receptor (beta chain) was identified during a study of glioma-infiltrating T cells. Using RNA template, CDR3s of TCR alpha and beta were amplified with iRepertoire arm-PCR. Input was about 95-400 ng of tissue mRNA or PBMC total RNA. TCRdb passed the multiplex PCR reads through MiXCR, listing each CDR3 protein once. The repertoire includes more than 90,000 distinct CDR3 sequences, roughly 37% of them detected once, and less than 45% sits in the top ten. This clonotype was detected many times. Its antigen is unidentified. Germline V lookup: CDR1 LGHDT, CDR2 YNNKEL (reference sequence). The CDR3 contains 12 residues. V lost 0 bases and J lost 7, with 4 bases in between. The study, taken as a whole, reports: Above-expected tissue-blood divergence occurred in all gliomas, most in low-grade ones. Tissue and blood shared very few CDR3 sequences.

Sequenced sample: glioma tissue, nonneoplastic brain tissue, or PBMCs (not recorded which). This clonotype was sampled from a human donor with low-grade glioma or glioblastoma, undergoing nonglioma brain surgery, or in good health (not recorded which). V is TRBV3-1 and J is TRBJ2-4; no reliable D call. The CDR3 reads CASSQDRNIQYF. The CDR3 nucleotides are TGTGCCAGCAGCCAAGACAGGAACATTCAGTACTTC.